These 22 T cell receptor beta chains were all obtained from the same sample, sequenced in a study of blood T cell repertoires in COVID-19. Profiling relied on immunoSEQ multiplex PCR, and the TCRdb table lists in-frame clones only, not all of them. The sample lists around 480,000 clones, about 90% seen once, with roughly 0.72% in the top ten. The specimen was PBMCs or T cells enriched from blood (not recorded which). The receptors were gathered from a woman aged 18-30 years who had recovered from COVID-19.

The V gene is TRBV5-1, the J gene TRBJ1-3, with D possibly TRBD1 on 5 matching bases. V lost 3 bases and J 0 bases, leaving 13 bases between the germline ends. Per germline, CDR1 SGHRS and CDR2 YFSETQ. CDR3 length: 16 amino acids. CDR3 nucleotides: TGCGCCAGCAGCTCTGAGGGAGGGGACTCTGGAAACACCATATATTTT. It codes for CASSSEGGDSGNTIYF.

The V and J genes are TRBV5-5 and TRBJ1-5; 9 bases fit TRBD1. V dropped 5 bases and J dropped 4; count of bases not matched to a gene: 4. CDR1 and CDR2 (germline): SGHKS, YYEKEE (reference sequence). The CDR3 sequence is 14 residues long. The CDR3 region is CASSRDRANQPQHF. Here the CDR3 DNA reads TGTGCCAGCAGTAGGGACAGGGCTAATCAGCCCCAGCATTTT.

CDR3 in amino acids: CASGPWTGGQETQYF. The CDR3 DNA sequence: TGTGCCAGCGGGCCCTGGACTGGAGGGCAAGAGACCCAGTACTTC. The rearrangement uses TRBV3-1 (or the pseudogene TRBV3-2) and TRBJ2-5; D may be TRBD2 (6 bases). Germline V gene lookup returns CDR1 LGHDT and CDR2 YNNKEL (reference sequence). This CDR3 region has 15 residues. Trimming cost V 8 bases and J 2 bases, with 18 bases left between them.

This chain links TRBV29-1 with TRBJ2-3; D not certain. The CDR3 consists of 13 residues. The V and J ends lost 4 bases and 2 bases respectively, with 10 bases between them. The germline V gene encodes CDR1 SQVTM and CDR2 ANQGSEA. CDR3 bases: TGCAGCGTTGGCCAGGCCGACACAGATACGCAGTATTTT. Translation gives CSVGQADTDTQYF.

V is TRBV3-1 (or the pseudogene TRBV3-2) and J is TRBJ1-1; no clear D gene. This CDR3 has 13 amino acids. The germline CDR1 and CDR2 sequences are LGHDT and YNNKEL (reference sequence). V dropped 4 bases and J dropped 0 bases, with 6 bases sitting between them. This CDR3 reads CASSPIMNTEAFF. DNA for the CDR3: TGTGCCAGCAGCCCTATCATGAACACTGAAGCTTTCTTT.

This clone was seen once. The chain is built from TRBV14 and TRBJ2-5, with a tentative D call TRBD2 (5 bases). The V gene lost 3 bases and the J gene lost 2 bases, with 13 bases spanning the gap. CDR3 length equals 15 residues. Germline-derived CDR1 and CDR2 are SGHDN and FVKESK. CDR3 DNA: TGTGCCAGCAGCCACCGAAGAGGGAGTCAAGAGACCCAGTACTTC. This encodes CASSHRRGSQETQYF.

The J gene is TRBJ1-4, the V gene TRBV30, with unresolved D. This CDR3 comprises 12 residues. CDR1 and CDR2 from the germline V gene are GTSNPN and SVGIG (reference sequence). The germline V and J ends were trimmed by 4 bases and 4 bases, with 7 bases remaining between them. The CDR3 sequence is CAWKEINEKLFF. CDR3 nucleotide sequence: TGTGCCTGGAAGGAGATTAATGAAAAACTGTTTTTT.

The rearrangement links TRBV30 to TRBJ1-5, with 7 bases that match TRBD1. With 1 base clipped from V and 4 bases from J, the junction kept 4 bases outside the gene matches. The length of the CDR3 is 14 residues. Germline loops: CDR1 GTSNPN, CDR2 SVGIG (reference sequence). CDR3 coding DNA: TGTGCCTGGAGTGCCCAACAGGGGAATCAGCCCCAGCATTTT. It yields the protein CAWSAQQGNQPQHF.

The CDR3, as DNA: TGTGCCGGGACCGGACAGGGGGGTTTTGGTGGCTACACCTTC. This encodes CAGTGQGGFGGYTF. V is TRBV30 and J is TRBJ1-2; 10 nucleotides match TRBD1. The CDR3 runs to 14 residues. J was trimmed by 7 bases and V by 8 bases; bases with no gene match: 13. Germline CDR1 reads GTSNPN; CDR2 reads SVGIG (reference sequence). Full variable domain (missing parts from reference TRBV30 and TRBJ1-2): SQTIHQWPATLVQPVGSPLSLECTVEGTSNPNLYWYRQAAGRGLQLLFYSVGIGQISSEVPQNLSASRPQDRQFILSSKKLLLSDSGFYLCAGTGQGGFGGYTFGSGTRLTVV.

The chain employs TRBV5-4 and TRBJ2-7, with D perhaps TRBD2 (7 bases). The ends were cut back, 4 bases at V and 4 bases at J, with 33 bases in the middle. The CDR3 sequence is 20 residues long. From germline, CDR1 is SGHNT and CDR2 YYREEE (reference sequence). CDR3 in DNA: TGTGCCAGCAGCGGGAACTGGGGGGGCTATAACCCCAGCGGCGGTTACGAGCAGTACTTC. Encoded protein: CASSGNWGGYNPSGGYEQYF.

The rearrangement links TRBV5-1 to TRBJ1-1; unclear D gene. The germline gives CDR1 SGHRS, CDR2 YFSETQ. The ends were cut back, 2 bases at V and 6 bases at J, with 14 bases in the middle. The CDR3 totals 14 residues. In nucleotides, the CDR3 is TGCGCCAGCAGCTTTAATACGGGTGCTTCTGAAGCTTTCTTT. Amino acids: CASSFNTGASEAFF.

The chain combines TRBV30 with TRBJ2-1, with TRBD2 matching over 10 bases. Germline V lookup: CDR1 GTSNPN, CDR2 SVGIG (reference sequence). CDR3 length: 16 amino acids. Trimming cost V 1 base and J 0 bases; bases outside gene matches: 3. The CDR3 nucleotides read TGTGCCTGGAGTGGGCAGCGGGGGGGCTCCTACAATGAGCAGTTCTTC. This gives the protein CAWSGQRGGSYNEQFF.

The chain employs TRBV27 and TRBJ2-2, with TRBD2 matching over 8 bases. The CDR3 contains 18 residues. The V and J ends lost 3 bases and 5 bases, in that order; junction bases with no gene match: 14. Germline V gene sequence: CDR1 MNHEY, CDR2 SMNVEV (reference sequence). The DNA of the CDR3 is TGTGCCAGCAGTTTTCAGGGACTAGAGATTCGAAGGACCGGGGAGCTGTTTTTT. This gives the protein CASSFQGLEIRRTGELFF.

The chain couples TRBV2 to TRBJ1-2, with D possibly being TRBD1 (6 bases). This CDR3 contains 13 residues. V was pared by 6 bases and J by 2 bases, with 10 bases between. Germline V gene data show CDR1 as SNHLY and CDR2 as FYNNEI. The CDR3 sequence is CASSAQGNYGYTF. The CDR3 DNA follows: TGTGCCAGCAGCGCGCAGGGGAACTATGGCTACACCTTC.

V usage is TRBV18 and J usage is TRBJ1-4; 12 bases agree with TRBD1. In germline, CDR1 is KGHSH, CDR2 LQKENI. The CDR3 is 15 amino acids. The V and J ends lost 4 bases and 5 bases, in that order; junction bases with no gene match: 2. The CDR3 region has the DNA TGTGCCAGCTCACGGGGACAGGGGGCGAATGAAAAACTGTTTTTT. As protein: CASSRGQGANEKLFF.

The V gene is TRBV7-2, the J gene TRBJ1-2, with 8 bases fitting TRBD1. V dropped 9 bases and J dropped 4; count of bases not matched to a gene: 7. Germline V CDR1 and CDR2: SGHTA, FQGNSA. The CDR3 totals 13 residues. Here the CDR3 DNA reads TGTGCCAGTCAGGACAGGGCTTCCTATGGCTACACCTTC. Its protein product is CASQDRASYGYTF.

The V gene is TRBV30, the J gene TRBJ1-1, with unresolved D. CDR1 is GTSNPN, CDR2 SVGIG, per germline (reference sequence). The length of the CDR3 is 14 residues. V lost 2 bases and J lost 1, with 11 bases in between. The CDR3 nucleotides read TGTGCCTGGAGTTCGGGGTCGGGGAACACTGAAGCTTTCTTT. This sequence encodes CAWSSGSGNTEAFF.

This chain connects TRBV7-2 to TRBJ2-3; 9 bases agree with TRBD2. The length of the CDR3 is 17 residues. Trimming removed 1 base from V and 3 bases from J; junction bases left unmatched: 8. Per the germline V gene, CDR1 is SGHTA and CDR2 is FQGNSA. CDR3 DNA: TGTGCCAGCAGCTTAGGGGCGGCGGGGGGGCGGACAGATACGCAGTATTTT. The encoded protein is CASSLGAAGGRTDTQYF. Full variable domain (outside the CDR3, taken from reference TRBV7-2 and TRBJ2-3): GAGVSQSPSNKVTEKGKDVELRCDPISGHTALYWYRQSLGQGLEFLIYFQGNSAPDKSGLPSDRFSAERTGGSVSTLTIQRTQQEDSAVYLCASSLGAAGGRTDTQYFGPGTRLTVL.

This clone was seen more than once but under ten times. V and J are TRBV19 and TRBJ2-7, with unresolved D. With 0 bases removed from V and 5 bases from J, the gap between germline ends came to 8 bases. The CDR3 length is 13 residues. Germline V gene data show CDR1 as LNHDA and CDR2 as SQIVND (reference sequence). The CDR3 DNA reads as TGTGCCAGTAGTATAGATGGCATGAACGAGCAGTACTTC. Amino acid sequence: CASSIDGMNEQYF.

The genes are TRBV28 and TRBJ2-7; D perhaps matches TRBD1 (5 bases). Germline CDR1 MDHEN, CDR2 SYDVKM. The CDR3 is made up of 17 amino acids. Between the trimmed V and J ends, which lost 5 bases and 1 base, there was a span of 21 bases. The CDR3 is CASSPLIPVSGSYEQYF. The CDR3 bases are TGTGCCAGCAGTCCTTTGATTCCGGTGTCAGGGTCCTACGAGCAGTACTTC.

The J gene is TRBJ2-3, the V gene TRBV3-1 (or the pseudogene TRBV3-2), with D uncertain. There are 12 residues in the CDR3. Germline V gives CDR1 LGHDT, CDR2 YNNKEL (reference sequence). Trimming shortened V by 1 base and J by 5 bases, and 4 bases separated the two germline ends. The CDR3 DNA is TGTGCCAGCAGCCAAGGTATAGATACGCAGTATTTT. This codes for CASSQGIDTQYF.

This sequence joins TRBV30 and TRBJ1-1, with D uncertain. Germline V gene sequence: CDR1 GTSNPN, CDR2 SVGIG (reference sequence). V lost 4 bases to trimming and J lost 4 bases, with 7 bases between them. The CDR3 length is 11 residues. Written as DNA, the CDR3 is TGTGCCTGGACGCGGCGCACTGAAGCTTTCTTT. Protein: CAWTRRTEAFF. Combining the CDR3 with reference TRBV30 and TRBJ1-1 gives the whole variable domain SQTIHQWPATLVQPVGSPLSLECTVEGTSNPNLYWYRQAAGRGLQLLFYSVGIGQISSEVPQNLSASRPQDRQFILSSKKLLLSDSGFYLCAWTRRTEAFFGQGTRLTVV.